The clone carrying this T cell receptor (beta chain) was picked up many times. The data were taken from a study of CD8 T cells in ankylosing spondylitis. Between the trimmed V and J ends, which lost 1 base and 2 bases, there was a span of 7 bases. The CDR3 has 14 residues. TCRdb itself ran the 5' RACE reads through MiXCR, one entry per CDR3 protein. In the table there are a few hundred thousand distinct CDR3 sequences, under 25% of which are singletons. The TCR originated in a female donor with ankylosing spondylitis or in good health (not recorded which). V and J are TRBV12-3 or TRBV12-4 and TRBJ2-3; D call uncertain. Sequenced sample: blood, either unsorted or a sorted T cell fraction (not recorded which). DNA of the CDR3: TGTGCCAGCAGTTTAGGAGCTGACACAGATACGCAGTATTTT. It encodes CASSLGADTDTQYF.